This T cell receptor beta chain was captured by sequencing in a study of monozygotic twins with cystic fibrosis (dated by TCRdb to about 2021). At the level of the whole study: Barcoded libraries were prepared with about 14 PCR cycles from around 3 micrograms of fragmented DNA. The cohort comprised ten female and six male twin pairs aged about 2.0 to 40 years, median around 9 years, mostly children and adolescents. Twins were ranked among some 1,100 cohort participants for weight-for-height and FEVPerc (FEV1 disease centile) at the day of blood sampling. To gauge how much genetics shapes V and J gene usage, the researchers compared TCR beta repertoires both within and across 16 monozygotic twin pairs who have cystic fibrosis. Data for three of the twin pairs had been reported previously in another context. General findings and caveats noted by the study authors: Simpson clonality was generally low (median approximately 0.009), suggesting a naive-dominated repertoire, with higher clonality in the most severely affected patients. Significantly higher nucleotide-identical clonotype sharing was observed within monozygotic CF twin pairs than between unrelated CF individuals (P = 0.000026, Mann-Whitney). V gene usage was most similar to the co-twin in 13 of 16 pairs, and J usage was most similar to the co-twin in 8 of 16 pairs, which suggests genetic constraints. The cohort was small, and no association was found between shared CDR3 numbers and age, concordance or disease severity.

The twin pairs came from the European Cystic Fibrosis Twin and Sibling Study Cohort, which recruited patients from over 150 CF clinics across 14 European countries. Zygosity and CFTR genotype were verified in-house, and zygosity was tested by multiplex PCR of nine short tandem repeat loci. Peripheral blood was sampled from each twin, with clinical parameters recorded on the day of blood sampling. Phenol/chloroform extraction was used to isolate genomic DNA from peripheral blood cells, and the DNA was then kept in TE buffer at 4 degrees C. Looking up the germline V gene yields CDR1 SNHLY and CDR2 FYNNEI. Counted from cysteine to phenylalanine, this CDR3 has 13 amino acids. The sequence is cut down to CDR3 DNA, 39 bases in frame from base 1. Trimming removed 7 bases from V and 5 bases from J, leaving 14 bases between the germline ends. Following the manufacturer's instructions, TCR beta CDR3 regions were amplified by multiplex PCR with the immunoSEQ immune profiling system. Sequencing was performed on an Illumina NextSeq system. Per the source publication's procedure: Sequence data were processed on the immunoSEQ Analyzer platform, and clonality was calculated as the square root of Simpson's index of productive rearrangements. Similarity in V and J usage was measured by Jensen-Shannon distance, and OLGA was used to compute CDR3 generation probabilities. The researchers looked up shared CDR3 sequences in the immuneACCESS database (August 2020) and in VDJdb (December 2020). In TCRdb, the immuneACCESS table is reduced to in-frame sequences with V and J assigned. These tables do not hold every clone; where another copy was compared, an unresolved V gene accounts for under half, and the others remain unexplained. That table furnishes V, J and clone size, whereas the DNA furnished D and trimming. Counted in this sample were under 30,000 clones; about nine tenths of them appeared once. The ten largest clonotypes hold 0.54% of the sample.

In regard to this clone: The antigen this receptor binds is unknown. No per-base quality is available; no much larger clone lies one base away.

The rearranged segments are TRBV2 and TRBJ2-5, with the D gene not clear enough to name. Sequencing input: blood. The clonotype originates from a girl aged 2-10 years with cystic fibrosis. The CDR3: CASKGFAVETQYF. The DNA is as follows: TGTGCCAGCAAGGGCTTCGCCGTGGAGACCCAGTACTTC.